Presented here are 31 T cell receptor beta chains from one specimen sequenced in a study of OX40 agonist ivuxolimab in advanced cancers. Sequencing used immunoSEQ multiplex PCR; TCRdb keeps in-frame clones, though not all of them. The sample has about 66,000 clones, about nine tenths seen once. The sample consisted of CD4+ or CD8+ T cells sorted from blood, taken in a trial of the OX40 agonist ivuxolimab. All receptors come from an adult with an advanced solid tumor such as melanoma, head and neck, liver or kidney cancer.

This clone appeared once. The chain employs TRBV28 and TRBJ1-5; no definite D call. Trimming stripped 5 bases from V and 2 bases from J, with 13 bases between. Germline V lookup: CDR1 MDHEN, CDR2 SYDVKM. This CDR3 comprises 15 residues. This chain's CDR3 is CASSPPQSGNQPQHF. The CDR3 DNA follows: TGTGCCAGCAGTCCCCCCCAGTCGGGCAATCAGCCCCAGCATTTT.

The CDR3 loop reads CASSPTRYSGYTF. CDR3 DNA: TGTGCCAGCAGCCCTACACGGTACTCTGGCTACACCTTC. The rearrangement joins TRBV5-6 to TRBJ1-2; D is ambiguous. The CDR3 totals 13 residues. The germline gives CDR1 SGHDT, CDR2 YYEEEE. V was cut by 4 bases and J by 7 bases, with 14 bases left in between.

V and J are TRBV6-5 and TRBJ1-2; D is uncertain. CDR3 length equals 14 residues. Trimming left V 5 bases short and J 5 bases short, with 15 bases between. Germline V gene lookup returns CDR1 MNHEY and CDR2 SVGAGI. CDR3 in DNA: TGTGCCAGCAGTGAACTAGACACGTTTTATGGCTACACCTTC. Amino acid sequence: CASSELDTFYGYTF.

The J gene is TRBJ2-1, the V gene TRBV5-6; D is possibly TRBD2 (6 bases). The CDR3 extends over 14 amino acids. Germline lookup yields CDR1 SGHDT and CDR2 YYEEEE. The V end lost 4 bases, the J end lost 7 bases, and 15 bases lay between the germline ends. The CDR3 loop reads CASSPPRGGNEQFF. Here the CDR3 DNA reads TGTGCCAGCAGCCCACCTCGAGGAGGGAATGAGCAGTTCTTC.

The chain uses TRBV6-5 and TRBJ1-2; a weak D match, TRBD1 (6 bases). Between the trimmed V and J ends, which lost 7 bases and 0 bases, there was a span of 12 bases. This CDR3 is 14 amino acids long. Germline CDR1 MNHEY, CDR2 SVGAGI. The CDR3 protein is CASKIDRTNYGYTF. As DNA, the CDR3 is TGTGCCAGCAAGATAGACAGGACTAACTATGGCTACACCTTC.

V and J are TRBV6-5 and TRBJ1-2; TRBD1 might be the D (5 bases). This CDR3 contains 13 residues. Germline V gene data show CDR1 as MNHEY and CDR2 as SVGAGI. Trimming took 5 bases from V and 5 from J, leaving 12 bases between them. The CDR3 here is CASSRTTNYGYTF. The CDR3 region has the DNA TGTGCCAGCAGTCGGACAACGAATTATGGCTACACCTTC.

The chain employs TRBV7-8 and TRBJ2-1; 14 nucleotides match TRBD2. The CDR3 contains 14 residues. The germline gives CDR1 SGHVS, CDR2 FQNEAQ. J lost 9 bases, V lost 7 bases, and 5 bases had no gene match. CDR3 DNA: TGTGCCAGCAAGACTAGCGGGAGGGCCGGTGAGCAGTTCTTC. Translated: CASKTSGRAGEQFF.

The chain carries TRBV5-1 and TRBJ1-1; tentatively, D is TRBD1 (5 bases). Trimming cost V 0 bases and J 1 base, with 10 bases left between them. The germline V gene encodes CDR1 SGHRS and CDR2 YFSETQ. This CDR3 spans 15 amino acids. The CDR3 protein is CASSLALGANTEAFF. CDR3 DNA: TGCGCCAGCAGCTTGGCCTTAGGGGCGAACACTGAAGCTTTCTTT.

Remarks on this clone: The identical CDR3 is also encoded by other nucleotide sequences in the sample. The chain joins TRBV15 to TRBJ2-2, with TRBD1 identical over 9 bases. The CDR3 spans 16 residues. V shed 1 base, J shed 4 bases, and the junction held 4 bases outside the gene matches. The germline CDR1 and CDR2 sequences are LNHNV and YYDKDF (reference sequence). DNA of the CDR3: TGTGCCACCAGCAGAGCCGGGACAGGGCCCACCGGGGAGCTGTTTTTT. Protein sequence: CATSRAGTGPTGELFF.

The rearrangement joins TRBV2 to TRBJ2-7; 10 bases match TRBD2. Germline trimming cut 0 bases from V and 5 bases from J; bases unmatched to any gene: 4. This CDR3 is built from 15 residues. Germline CDR1 and CDR2: SNHLY and FYNNEI. The CDR3 coding sequence is TGTGCCAGCAGTGAAGCTGGACTAGCGGCTGACGAGCAGTACTTC. Its protein product is CASSEAGLAADEQYF.

The chain recombines TRBV6-1 with TRBJ2-5, with unresolved D. The CDR3 is made up of 14 amino acids. CDR1 is MNHNS, CDR2 SASEGT, per germline. V lost 6 bases and J 2 bases, leaving 13 bases between the germline ends. The CDR3 DNA sequence: TGTGCCAGCAGCCCCTCTAGGGCGCAAGAGACCCAGTACTTC. It is translated as CASSPSRAQETQYF.

This clone has a single count. DNA of the CDR3: TGTGCCAGCAGTGAAGGGCCGGTTAGCAATCAGCCCCAGCATTTT. Translation gives CASSEGPVSNQPQHF. This chain joins TRBV6-1 and TRBJ1-5; no definite D call. The germline CDR1 and CDR2 sequences are MNHNS and SASEGT. Trimming shortened V by 1 base and J by 0 bases, and 7 bases separated the two germline ends. There are 15 residues in the CDR3.

The rearrangement links TRBV30 to TRBJ1-2; D gene unclear. The V end lost 8 bases, the J end lost 1 base, and 11 bases lay between the germline ends. Germline CDR1 and CDR2: GTSNPN and SVGIG (reference sequence). This CDR3 comprises 12 residues. CDR3 coding DNA: TGTGCCACCCAAAGAGATAACTATGGCTACACCTTC. It translates to CATQRDNYGYTF.

The chain uses TRBV10-2 and TRBJ2-7; TRBD1 aligns across 7 bases. The CDR3 is 13 residues long. V shed 5 bases and J 7 bases; nucleotides not matched to a gene: 8. Germline CDR1 WSHSY, CDR2 SAAADI. The CDR3 DNA sequence: TGCGCCAGCAGTCCCGGGACAGCCTCGGAGCAGTACTTC. Translation: CASSPGTASEQYF.

This clone showed up just a few times. V and J are TRBV5-1 and TRBJ1-2, with D hard to call. Between the trimmed V and J ends, which lost 0 bases and 1 base, there was a span of 7 bases. The CDR3 runs 14 residues. Per the germline V gene, CDR1 is SGHRS and CDR2 is YFSETQ. This CDR3 reads CASSLETVNYGYTF. Written as DNA, the CDR3 is TGCGCCAGCAGCTTGGAGACGGTTAACTATGGCTACACCTTC.

This clone was counted only a few times. V and J are TRBV9 and TRBJ1-3; maybe TRBD1 (6 bases). CDR1 and CDR2 (germline): SGDLS, YYNGEE. V was pared by 4 bases and J by 1 base, with 15 bases between. The CDR3 consists of 16 residues. In nucleotides, the CDR3 is TGTGCCAGCAGCCCCCAAGGGGGTTTATCTGGAAACACCATATATTTT. It is translated as CASSPQGGLSGNTIYF.

The V and J genes are TRBV28 and TRBJ2-5, with D possibly being TRBD1 (6 bases). Germline CDR1 is MDHEN and CDR2 is SYDVKM. The CDR3 has 16 residues. The germline V and J ends were trimmed by 4 bases and 2 bases, with 17 bases remaining between them. The DNA of the CDR3 is TGTGCCAGCAGTTATTGGACAGTAGCTTCTCAAGAGACCCAGTACTTC. Protein: CASSYWTVASQETQYF.

The chain has TRBV7-7 and TRBJ2-1, with D maybe TRBD2 (6 bases). V lost 0 bases and J lost 6, with 12 bases in between. The CDR3 covers 15 residues. Germline lookup yields CDR1 SSHAT and CDR2 FNYEAQ (reference sequence). DNA for the CDR3: TGTGCCAGCAGCTTAGCTGCGGGGTCAGGCAATGAGCAGTTCTTC. This encodes CASSLAAGSGNEQFF.

The V and J genes are TRBV19 and TRBJ2-7; D might be TRBD1 or TRBD2, each matching 6 bases. Germline lookup yields CDR1 LNHDA and CDR2 SQIVND (reference sequence). V lost 4 bases to trimming and J lost 5 bases, with 15 bases between them. The CDR3 spans 14 residues. The DNA for the CDR3 is TGTGCCAGTAGTAGAACTAGCAGGGGCGACGAGCAGTACTTC. Translating it yields CASSRTSRGDEQYF. Filled out from reference TRBV19 and TRBJ2-7, the complete variable domain reads DGGITQSPKYLFRKEGQNVTLSCEQNLNHDAMYWYRQDPGQGLRLIYYSQIVNDFQKGDIAEGYSVSREKKESFPLTVTSAQKNPTAFYLCASSRTSRGDEQYFGPGTRLTVT.

The J gene is TRBJ2-2, the V gene TRBV2, with TRBD1 matching over 10 bases. Germline CDR1 and CDR2: SNHLY and FYNNEI. J gave up 5 bases and V 8 bases, and 2 bases lay outside the gene matches. The CDR3 has 13 residues. As DNA, the CDR3 is TGTGCCAGCGGGACAGGGGCTACCGGGGAGCTGTTTTTT. Translation: CASGTGATGELFF. Using reference TRBV2 and TRBJ2-2 for the parts outside the CDR3, the full variable domain is EPEVTQTPSHQVTQMGQEVILRCVPISNHLYFYWYRQILGQKVEFLVSFYNNEISEKSEIFDDQFSVERPDGSNFTLKIRSTKLEDSAMYFCASGTGATGELFFGEGSRLTVL.

The chain links TRBV19 to TRBJ2-7, with 9 bases matching TRBD2. The V gene's germline CDR1 is LNHDA and CDR2 SQIVND (reference sequence). The V gene end was trimmed by 3 bases and the J gene end by 10 bases; junction bases not matched to a gene: 7. There are 13 residues in the CDR3. CDR3 coding DNA: TGTGCCAGTAGTATTCCGCGGGAGGGCCCTCAGTACTTC. Translated: CASSIPREGPQYF. Combining the CDR3 with reference TRBV19 and TRBJ2-7 gives the whole variable domain DGGITQSPKYLFRKEGQNVTLSCEQNLNHDAMYWYRQDPGQGLRLIYYSQIVNDFQKGDIAEGYSVSREKKESFPLTVTSAQKNPTAFYLCASSIPREGPQYFGPGTRLTVT.

This chain links TRBV18 with TRBJ2-3, with TRBD1 identical over 8 bases. With 6 bases clipped from V and 0 bases from J, the junction kept 11 bases outside the gene matches. The germline gives CDR1 KGHSH, CDR2 LQKENI. The CDR3 runs 17 residues. CDR3 sequence (DNA): TGTGCCAGCTCTCAAGGACAGGGTCTCATTAGCACAGATACGCAGTATTTT. This sequence encodes CASSQGQGLISTDTQYF.

This clone has a single count. J is TRBJ1-3 and V is TRBV6-5; D perhaps matches TRBD1 (6 bases). This CDR3 is built from 15 residues. Germline assignment: CDR1 MNHEY and CDR2 SVGAGI. Between the trimmed V and J ends, which lost 7 bases and 0 bases, there was a span of 13 bases. CDR3 loop: CASKQADSSGNTIYF. CDR3 DNA: TGTGCCAGCAAGCAGGCGGACAGCTCTGGAAACACCATATATTTT.

The rearrangement uses TRBV9 and TRBJ2-1, with D tentatively TRBD1 (5 bases). Germline V gene data show CDR1 as SGDLS and CDR2 as YYNGEE. This CDR3 is built from 13 residues. With 0 bases removed from V and 10 bases from J, the gap between germline ends came to 11 bases. The DNA for the CDR3 is TGTGCCAGCAGCGTAGAGACAGACACCGAGCAGTTCTTC. As protein: CASSVETDTEQFF.

The V call is TRBV14, the J call TRBJ1-1; perhaps TRBD1 as D (5 bases). Deletions cut 5 bases from V and 8 bases from J, with 27 bases between. This CDR3 is 17 amino acids long. Germline CDR1 is SGHDN and CDR2 is FVKESK. The CDR3 protein is CASSFPGAGPQGREAFF. DNA for the CDR3: TGTGCCAGCAGCTTTCCTGGCGCTGGACCCCAGGGCAGGGAAGCTTTCTTT.

The rearrangement links TRBV5-4 to TRBJ1-1, with a possible D match to TRBD1 (5 bases). Trimming removed 0 bases at V and 5 bases at J, with 17 bases between. CDR3 length: 16 residues. Germline lookup yields CDR1 SGHNT and CDR2 YYREEE (reference sequence). The CDR3 DNA reads as TGTGCCAGCAGCTTGGGGGGGGTGGCCGCTAGGACTGAAGCTTTCTTT. It specifies CASSLGGVAARTEAFF.

The CDR3 DNA reads as TGTGCCAGTAGTACTGGACAGGTGTATCAGCCCCAGCATTTT. Its translation: CASSTGQVYQPQHF. The V gene is TRBV19, the J gene TRBJ1-5; 7 nucleotides match TRBD1. The CDR3 is 14 residues long. The V gene end was trimmed by 4 bases and the J gene end by 5 bases; junction bases not matched to a gene: 5. Germline V gives CDR1 LNHDA, CDR2 SQIVND (reference sequence).

The V call is TRBV4-2, the J call TRBJ2-7; no reliable D call. This CDR3 spans 12 amino acids. Germline CDR1 reads LGHNA; CDR2 reads YNFKEQ. Deletions cut 0 bases from V and 9 bases from J, with 9 bases between. DNA for the CDR3: TGTGCCAGCAGCCAAGATATGGGTCGGCAGTACTTC. Protein product: CASSQDMGRQYF.

This clone was counted only a few times. One end of the junction does not line up with germline, which may come from a read error. This chain connects TRBV7-7 to TRBJ2-2; D may be TRBD1 (6 bases). CDR3 length equals 14 residues. CDR1 is SSHAT, CDR2 FNYEAQ, per germline (reference sequence). Here the CDR3 DNA reads TGTGCTAGCAGCGTAGGACAGATAGCCGGGGAGCTGTTTTTT. Its translation: CASSVGQIAGELFF.

The chain uses TRBV7-9 and TRBJ2-1; 10 nucleotides line up with TRBD2. CDR1 is SEHNR, CDR2 FQNEAQ, per germline (reference sequence). This CDR3 has 16 amino acids. Trimming took 4 bases from V and 8 from J; bases not matched to a gene: 11. CDR3 sequence reads: CASSYPGLASFDEQFF. The CDR3 region has the DNA TGTGCCAGCAGCTACCCGGGACTAGCGTCATTCGATGAGCAGTTCTTC.

The V gene is TRBV5-1, the J gene TRBJ1-2, with 7 positions matching TRBD1. Trimming cost V 4 bases and J 1 base; bases outside gene matches: 7. Germline V lookup: CDR1 SGHRS, CDR2 YFSETQ. There are 15 residues in the CDR3. DNA for the CDR3: TGCGCCAGCAGCCCGGTCGGGACAGATAACTATGGCTACACCTTC. This encodes CASSPVGTDNYGYTF.